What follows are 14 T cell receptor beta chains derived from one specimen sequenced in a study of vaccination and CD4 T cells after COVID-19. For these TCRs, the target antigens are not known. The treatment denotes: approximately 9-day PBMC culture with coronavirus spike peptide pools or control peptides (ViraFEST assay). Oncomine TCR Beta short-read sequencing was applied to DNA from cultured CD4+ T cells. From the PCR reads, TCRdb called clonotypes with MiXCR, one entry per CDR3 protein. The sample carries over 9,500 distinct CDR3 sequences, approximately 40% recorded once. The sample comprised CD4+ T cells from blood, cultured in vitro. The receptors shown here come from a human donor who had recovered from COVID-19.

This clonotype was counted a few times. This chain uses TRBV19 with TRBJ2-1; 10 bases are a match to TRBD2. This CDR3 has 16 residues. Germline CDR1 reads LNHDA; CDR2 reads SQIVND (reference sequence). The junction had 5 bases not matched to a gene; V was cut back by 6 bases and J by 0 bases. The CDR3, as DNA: TGTGCCAGTAGGCCACTAGCGGGGAGCTCCTACAATGAGCAGTTCTTC. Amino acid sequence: CASRPLAGSSYNEQFF.

Here the CDR3 DNA reads TGTGCCAGCAGTCGACAGGGTCACCTTTACGGGACCCAGTACTTC. It codes for CASSRQGHLYGTQYF. The chain employs TRBV6-1 and TRBJ2-5, with 7 bases fitting TRBD1. Germline V gene sequence: CDR1 MNHNS, CDR2 SASEGT. V was pared by 5 bases and J by 7 bases, with 13 bases of the junction left unmatched. The CDR3 is made up of 15 amino acids.

The CDR3 sequence: CATVLGGGNEQFF. CDR3 DNA sequence: TGTGCCACCGTCCTAGGAGGAGGCAATGAGCAGTTCTTC. The rearrangement links TRBV21-1 to TRBJ2-1; the table names TRBD2, a call not compared with the DNA. TRBV21-1 is assigned pseudogene status. The CDR3 sequence is 13 residues long.

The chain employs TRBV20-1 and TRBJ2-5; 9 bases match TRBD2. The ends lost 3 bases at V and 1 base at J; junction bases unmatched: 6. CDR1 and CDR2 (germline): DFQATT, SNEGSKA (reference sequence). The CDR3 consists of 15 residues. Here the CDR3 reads CSARLAGASQETQYF. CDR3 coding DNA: TGCAGTGCTAGGTTAGCGGGGGCCTCCCAAGAGACCCAGTACTTC.

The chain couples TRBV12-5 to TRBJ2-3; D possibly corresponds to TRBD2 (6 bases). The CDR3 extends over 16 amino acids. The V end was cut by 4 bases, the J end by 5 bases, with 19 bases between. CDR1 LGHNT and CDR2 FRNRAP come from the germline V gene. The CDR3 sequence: CASGSGDSHSGDTQYF. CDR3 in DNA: TGTGCTAGTGGTTCCGGGGACTCCCACTCAGGAGATACGCAGTATTTT.

For the CDR3, the DNA is TGTGCCAGCGGCCGTGAGGGACTAGGCTACGAGCAGTACTTC. Residues: CASGREGLGYEQYF. The V call is TRBV5-4, the J call TRBJ2-7, with 8 positions matching TRBD2. V gave up 7 bases and J gave up 3 bases; unmatched junction bases: 9. This CDR3 region has 14 residues. Per the germline V gene, CDR1 is SGHNT and CDR2 is YYREEE (reference sequence).

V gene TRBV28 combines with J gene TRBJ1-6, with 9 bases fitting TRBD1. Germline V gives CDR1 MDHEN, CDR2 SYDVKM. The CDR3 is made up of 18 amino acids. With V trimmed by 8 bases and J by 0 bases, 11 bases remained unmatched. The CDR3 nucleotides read TGTGCCAGCTCCTCGGACAGGGGATTTCGCTCCTATAATTCACCCCTCCACTTT. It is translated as CASSSDRGFRSYNSPLHF.

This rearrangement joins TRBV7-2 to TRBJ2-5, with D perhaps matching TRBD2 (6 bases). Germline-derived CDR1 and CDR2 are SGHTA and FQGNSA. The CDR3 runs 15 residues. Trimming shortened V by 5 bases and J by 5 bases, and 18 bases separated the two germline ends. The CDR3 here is CASSPPAGRGETQYF. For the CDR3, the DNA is TGTGCCAGCAGCCCCCCCGCGGGACGGGGGGAGACCCAGTACTTC.

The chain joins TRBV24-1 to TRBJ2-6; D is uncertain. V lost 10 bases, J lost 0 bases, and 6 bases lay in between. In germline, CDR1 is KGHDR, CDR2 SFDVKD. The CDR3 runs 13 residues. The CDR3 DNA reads TGTGCCACGGGCCCCTCTGGGGCCAACGTCCTGACTTTC. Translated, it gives CATGPSGANVLTF.

As DNA, the CDR3 is TGTGCCAGCAGCTACGGGACTAGTGGCACCGGGGAGCTGTTTTTT. Translation: CASSYGTSGTGELFF. The chain joins TRBV7-8 to TRBJ2-2, with 8 bases fitting TRBD2. Germline values: CDR1 SGHVS, CDR2 FQNEAQ. J lost 4 bases, V lost 4 bases, and 5 bases had no gene match. The CDR3 sequence is 15 residues long.

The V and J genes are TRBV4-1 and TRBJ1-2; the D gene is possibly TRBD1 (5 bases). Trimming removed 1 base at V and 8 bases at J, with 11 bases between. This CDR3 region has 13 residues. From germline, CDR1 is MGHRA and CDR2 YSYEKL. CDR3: CASSQARDAGYTF. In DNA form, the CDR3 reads TGCGCCAGCAGCCAAGCCAGGGATGCCGGCTACACCTTC.

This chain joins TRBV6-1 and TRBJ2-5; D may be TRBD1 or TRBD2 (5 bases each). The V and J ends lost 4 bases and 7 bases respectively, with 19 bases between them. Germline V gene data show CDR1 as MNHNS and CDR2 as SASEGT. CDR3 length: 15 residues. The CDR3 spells CASSGSSRGAGTQYF. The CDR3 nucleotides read TGTGCCAGCAGTGGATCCTCAAGAGGGGCAGGGACCCAGTACTTC.

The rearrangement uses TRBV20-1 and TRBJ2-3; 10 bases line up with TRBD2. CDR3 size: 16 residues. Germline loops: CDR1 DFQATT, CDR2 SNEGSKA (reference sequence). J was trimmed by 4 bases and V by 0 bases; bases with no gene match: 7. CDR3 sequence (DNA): TGCAGTGCTAGAGATCCAGCGGGGGGGGTACCAGATACGCAGTATTTT. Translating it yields CSARDPAGGVPDTQYF.

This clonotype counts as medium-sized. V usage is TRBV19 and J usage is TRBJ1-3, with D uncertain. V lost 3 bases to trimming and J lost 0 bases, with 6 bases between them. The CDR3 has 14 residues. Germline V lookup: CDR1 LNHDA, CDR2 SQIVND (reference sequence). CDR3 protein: CASSIIRSGNTIYF. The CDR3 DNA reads TGTGCCAGTAGTATTATACGCTCTGGAAACACCATATATTTT.